A single sample gave rise to the 26 T cell receptor beta chains below, sequenced in a study of blood T cell repertoires in COVID-19. Sequencing was performed with immunoSEQ multiplex PCR; in TCRdb, only in-frame clones are kept and a portion is missing. This repertoire shows about 160,000 clones, over 75% found once; its top ten account for about 6.9%. Sequenced input: peripheral blood. Source of these receptors: an elderly man with COVID-19, enrolled during active disease.

This chain connects TRBV12-3 or TRBV12-4 to TRBJ1-5; no clear D. The CDR3 runs to 12 residues. V was trimmed by 8 bases and J by 0 bases, leaving 5 bases between them. The CDR3 nucleotides read TGTGCCAGCGAGTCTAGCAATCAGCCCCAGCATTTT. It is translated as CASESSNQPQHF.

This clone was seen a handful of times. The genes are TRBV2 and TRBJ1-1; 8 nucleotides align to TRBD1. Germline V gives CDR1 SNHLY, CDR2 FYNNEI. The CDR3 has 14 residues. V was pared by 6 bases and J by 1 base, with 4 bases of the junction left unmatched. CDR3 protein: CASRPGQANTEAFF. CDR3 nucleotides: TGTGCCAGCAGACCGGGACAGGCGAACACTGAAGCTTTCTTT.

This clone was counted a single time. The DNA of the CDR3 is TGTGCCACCAGTGACCAGGACAGGAAATATCAGCCCCAGCATTTT. This codes for CATSDQDRKYQPQHF. The chain carries TRBV24-1 and TRBJ1-5; 7 bases match TRBD1. The V segment lost 4 bases and the J segment 5 bases; nucleotides outside the gene matches: 7. The germline gives CDR1 KGHDR, CDR2 SFDVKD. CDR3 length: 15 amino acids.

This chain uses TRBV7-7 with TRBJ2-7; D is perhaps TRBD1 (6 bases). The CDR3 is 14 amino acids. V dropped 5 bases and J dropped 10 bases, with 21 bases sitting between them. Germline CDR1 reads SSHAT; CDR2 reads FNYEAQ (reference sequence). CDR3 sequence: CASSQNSGAAEQYF. CDR3 sequence (DNA): TGTGCCAGCAGCCAAAATTCAGGGGCCGCGGAACAGTACTTC.

The chain is built from TRBV2 and TRBJ2-3, with 7 bases identical to TRBD1. The CDR3 runs 14 residues. Germline V gene data show CDR1 as SNHLY and CDR2 as FYNNEI. The V gene end was trimmed by 7 bases and the J gene end by 4 bases; junction bases not matched to a gene: 8. The CDR3 nucleotides read TGTGCCAGCAACCGACAGGGTGTCGCAGATACGCAGTATTTT. Translating it yields CASNRQGVADTQYF.

This clone occurred once. V gene TRBV2 combines with J gene TRBJ2-3, with 9 bases fitting TRBD1. The germline gives CDR1 SNHLY, CDR2 FYNNEI. The CDR3 runs 15 residues. The V segment lost 5 bases and the J segment 2 bases; nucleotides outside the gene matches: 5. CDR3 sequence reads: CASSPTGGSTDTQYF. CDR3 nucleotides: TGTGCCAGCAGTCCTACAGGGGGCTCCACAGATACGCAGTATTTT.

The J gene is TRBJ1-1, the V gene TRBV18; maybe TRBD1 (5 bases). Trimming stripped 3 bases from V and 5 bases from J, with 13 bases between. The CDR3 is 14 residues long. Per germline, CDR1 KGHSH and CDR2 LQKENI. The CDR3 loop reads CASSPETGHTEAFF. CDR3 DNA sequence: TGTGCCAGCTCACCGGAAACAGGTCATACTGAAGCTTTCTTT.

The rearrangement uses TRBV6-9 and TRBJ2-3, with 7 bases fitting TRBD1. The CDR3 length is 16 residues. The V gene's germline CDR1 is MNHGY and CDR2 SVAAGI. The V segment lost 2 bases and the J segment 4 bases; nucleotides outside the gene matches: 9. The CDR3 sequence: CASSYVDRVGADTQYF. DNA for the CDR3: TGTGCCAGCAGTTATGTCGACAGGGTGGGCGCAGATACGCAGTATTTT.

The chain recombines TRBV7-8 with TRBJ1-2; maybe TRBD1 (5 bases). Germline values: CDR1 SGHVS, CDR2 FQNEAQ. This CDR3 has 17 residues. V shed 4 bases and J shed 0 bases, with 18 bases lying between them. The CDR3 loop reads CASSSGFYRRTNYGYTF. The CDR3 nucleotides read TGTGCCAGCAGCTCAGGCTTCTACAGGAGAACTAACTATGGCTACACCTTC.

The rearrangement uses TRBV19 and TRBJ1-1; 7 bases are shared with TRBD1. The trim removed 3 bases at V and 0 bases at J, leaving 7 bases unmatched. The CDR3 is 16 amino acids. CDR1 is LNHDA and CDR2 is SQIVND in the germline V gene (reference sequence). In nucleotides, the CDR3 is TGTGCCAGTAGTATGTGGGACAGTACCATGAACACTGAAGCTTTCTTT. As protein: CASSMWDSTMNTEAFF.

J is TRBJ2-7 and V is TRBV15, with a weak D call TRBD2 (6 bases). The CDR3 runs to 15 residues. Germline assignment: CDR1 LNHNV and CDR2 YYDKDF (reference sequence). Deletions cut 3 bases from V and 0 bases from J, with 12 bases between. This chain's CDR3 is CATSRGGLSSYEQYF. In nucleotides, the CDR3 is TGTGCCACCAGCAGGGGAGGACTCAGCTCCTACGAGCAGTACTTC.

V usage is TRBV28 and J usage is TRBJ2-5, with D maybe TRBD2 (5 bases). CDR3 length: 13 residues. The V gene lost 7 bases and the J gene lost 2 bases, with 11 bases spanning the gap. Germline V CDR1 and CDR2: MDHEN, SYDVKM. The DNA for the CDR3 is TGTGCCAGCACCCCTCCGGGGCAAGAGACCCAGTACTTC. This translates into CASTPPGQETQYF.

Worth noting for this clone: At the DNA level, this CDR3 is encoded by other sequences in the same sample as well. J is TRBJ1-5 and V is TRBV6-1, with D maybe TRBD1 (5 bases). Between the trimmed V and J ends, which lost 0 bases and 6 bases, there was a span of 6 bases. CDR3 size: 13 residues. The V gene's germline CDR1 is MNHNS and CDR2 SASEGT. CDR3 in amino acids: CASSEARGQPQHF. As DNA, the CDR3 is TGTGCCAGCAGTGAAGCAAGGGGTCAGCCCCAGCATTTT.

The chain has TRBV5-1 and TRBJ2-7; D is undetermined. Germline values: CDR1 SGHRS, CDR2 YFSETQ. V lost 4 bases, J lost 5 bases, and 16 bases lay in between. The CDR3 has 14 amino acids. CDR3 nucleotide sequence: TGCGCCAGCAGCCTGGACGGTCTGGAGAACGAGCAGTACTTC. The encoded protein is CASSLDGLENEQYF. Full variable domain (missing parts from reference TRBV5-1 and TRBJ2-7): KAGVTQTPRYLIKTRGQQVTLSCSPISGHRSVSWYQQTPGQGLQFLFEYFSETQRNKGNFPGRFSGRQFSNSRSEMNVSTLELGDSALYLCASSLDGLENEQYFGPGTRLTVT.

This clone was recorded only once. The V and J genes are TRBV2 and TRBJ2-5; D is perhaps TRBD1 (5 bases). The CDR3 loop spans 14 amino acids. Germline CDR1 SNHLY, CDR2 FYNNEI. Trimming cost V 4 bases and J 3 bases, with 12 bases left between them. The DNA for the CDR3 is TGTGCCAGCAGTGTATGGGGCAGAAAAGAGACCCAGTACTTC. The encoded protein is CASSVWGRKETQYF. Full variable domain (missing parts from reference TRBV2 and TRBJ2-5): EPEVTQTPSHQVTQMGQEVILRCVPISNHLYFYWYRQILGQKVEFLVSFYNNEISEKSEIFDDQFSVERPDGSNFTLKIRSTKLEDSAMYFCASSVWGRKETQYFGPGTRLLVL.

The chain couples TRBV13 to TRBJ2-7, with TRBD1 as a possible D gene (5 bases). The germline V gene encodes CDR1 PRHDT and CDR2 FYEKMQ (reference sequence). CDR3 length: 14 amino acids. V was cut by 2 bases and J by 1 base, with 9 bases left in between. The CDR3 DNA is TGTGCCAGCAGCTTAACTGACAGATCCTACGAGCAGTACTTC. Its protein product is CASSLTDRSYEQYF.

V is TRBV7-7 and J is TRBJ1-2; 8 bases are a match to TRBD1. With V trimmed by 2 bases and J by 1 base, 12 bases remained unmatched. The CDR3 has 18 amino acids. Germline V CDR1 and CDR2: SSHAT, FNYEAQ (reference sequence). CDR3 amino acids: CASSLKWTGPKDNYGYTF. The CDR3 DNA sequence: TGTGCCAGCAGCTTAAAATGGACAGGGCCAAAGGATAACTATGGCTACACCTTC. The full variable domain, its missing parts supplied by reference TRBV7-7 and TRBJ1-2, is GAGVSQSPRYKVTKRGQDVTLRCDPISSHATLYWYQQALGQGPEFLTYFNYEAQPDKSGLPSDRFSAERPEGSISTLTIQRTEQRDSAMYRCASSLKWTGPKDNYGYTFGSGTRLTVV.

V and J are TRBV27 and TRBJ1-2; 9 bases match TRBD1. Trimming removed 5 bases from V and 5 bases from J; junction bases left unmatched: 9. This CDR3 is built from 15 residues. The V gene's germline CDR1 is MNHEY and CDR2 SMNVEV (reference sequence). CDR3 DNA: TGTGCCAGCAGTATGATATGGGGACAGGGTTATGGCTACACCTTC. Protein product: CASSMIWGQGYGYTF.

The chain links TRBV18 to TRBJ1-5, with 7 bases aligning to TRBD1. CDR1 is KGHSH, CDR2 LQKENI, per germline. Trimming at V came to 4 bases and at J to 4 bases, leaving 1 base not matched to a gene. This CDR3 is 13 amino acids long. The CDR3 DNA sequence: TGTGCCAGCTCACAGGGGGCTAATCAGCCCCAGCATTTT. It translates to CASSQGANQPQHF.

The chain recombines TRBV3-1 (or the pseudogene TRBV3-2) with TRBJ2-5; possible D gene TRBD1, 7 bases. The CDR3 is 13 residues long. V dropped 10 bases and J dropped 5 bases, with 17 bases sitting between them. The germline CDR1 and CDR2 sequences are LGHDT and YNNKEL (reference sequence). The CDR3 loop reads CATAGQGVETQYF. The CDR3 region has the DNA TGTGCCACCGCGGGGCAGGGGGTCGAGACCCAGTACTTC.

The chain employs TRBV20-1 and TRBJ1-6, with 11 bases aligning to TRBD1. Germline CDR1 reads DFQATT; CDR2 reads SNEGSKA (reference sequence). V was clipped by 3 bases and J by 9 bases; unmatched bases: 7. CDR3 length: 15 amino acids. This CDR3 is CSASPEGQGASPLHF. CDR3 coding DNA: TGCAGTGCTAGTCCAGAAGGACAGGGGGCTTCACCCCTCCACTTT.

This clone has just a few counts. V is TRBV12-5 and J is TRBJ1-2; D may be TRBD1 (5 bases). The CDR3 contains 13 residues. CDR1 is LGHNT and CDR2 is FRNRAP in the germline V gene. Trimming removed 5 bases at V and 8 bases at J, with 15 bases between. The CDR3 loop is CASGPGAGWGYTF. CDR3 in DNA: TGTGCTAGTGGTCCTGGGGCAGGTTGGGGCTACACCTTC. Using reference TRBV12-5 and TRBJ1-2 for the parts outside the CDR3, the full variable domain is DARVTQTPRHKVTEMGQEVTMRCQPILGHNTVFWYRQTMMQGLELLAYFRNRAPLDDSGMPKDRFSAEMPDATLATLKIQPSEPRDSAVYFCASGPGAGWGYTFGSGTRLTVV.

This clone occurred once. The rearrangement joins TRBV18 to TRBJ2-7; 8 nucleotides match TRBD1. The V gene's germline CDR1 is KGHSH and CDR2 LQKENI. Trimming removed 3 bases from V and 0 bases from J; junction bases left unmatched: 4. This CDR3 contains 15 residues. The CDR3 sequence is CASSPGTGVSYEQYF. DNA of the CDR3: TGTGCCAGCTCACCGGGGACAGGAGTCTCCTACGAGCAGTACTTC.

With respect to this clone: Compared with germline, one end of the junction differs, possibly owing to a read error. The chain links TRBV6-1 to TRBJ1-1; TRBD1 aligns across 10 bases. Germline CDR1 MNHNS, CDR2 SASEGT. The CDR3 loop spans 13 amino acids. CDR3 sequence: CASSEAGDRGPLF. Written as DNA, the CDR3 is TGTGCCAGCAGTGAAGCGGGGGACAGGGGTCCTCTCTTT.

Only a few counts were recorded for this clone. The V gene is TRBV28, the J gene TRBJ2-7; 10 nucleotides align to TRBD1. V lost 2 bases, J lost 5 bases, and 6 bases stayed unmatched. Germline-derived CDR1 and CDR2 are MDHEN and SYDVKM. CDR3 length: 15 residues. CDR3 bases: TGTGCCAGCAGTTTAATCGGGGACAGGGGCCACGAGCAGTACTTC. This encodes CASSLIGDRGHEQYF.

The J gene is TRBJ1-1, the V gene TRBV18; TRBD1 is a possible D gene (5 bases). The germline V gene has CDR1 KGHSH and CDR2 LQKENI. This CDR3 comprises 13 residues. Trimming took off 5 bases at V and 4 bases at J, with 11 bases between the two ends. Here the CDR3 DNA reads TGTGCCAGCTCATGGGACTGGGGCACTGAAGCTTTCTTT. It translates to CASSWDWGTEAFF.